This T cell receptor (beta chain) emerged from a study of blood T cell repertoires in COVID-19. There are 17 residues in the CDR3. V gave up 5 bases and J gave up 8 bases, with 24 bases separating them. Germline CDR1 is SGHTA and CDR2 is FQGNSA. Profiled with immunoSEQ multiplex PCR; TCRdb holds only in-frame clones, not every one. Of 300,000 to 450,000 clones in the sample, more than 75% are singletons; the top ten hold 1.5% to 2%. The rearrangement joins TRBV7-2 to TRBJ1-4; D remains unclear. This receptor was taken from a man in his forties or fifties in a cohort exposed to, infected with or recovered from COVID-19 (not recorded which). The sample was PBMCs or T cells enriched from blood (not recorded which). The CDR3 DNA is TGTGCCAGCAGCCCCTCCCCGGTTCTATCCGGAGGGGAAAAACTGTTTTTT. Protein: CASSPSPVLSGGEKLFF.